This TCR beta chain was obtained from a study of CD8+ T cells in alopecia areata. Study in general: A regimen of oral tofacitinib, 5 to 10 mg twice daily, was given to treated patients. Tofacitinib ran 6 to 18 months, followed by 6 months off drug.

Study-level results: In scalp samples, resident alphabeta T cells of normal skin are also sequenced.

With respect to this clone: Its antigen is not known.

Extracted RNA was reverse transcribed into cDNA, the sequencing template. Data came from immunoSEQ multiplex PCR; TCRdb stores just in-frame clones and leaves some out. The table records about 250,000 clones, roughly two thirds of them present only once. The material was CD4+ T cells sorted from blood, obtained at week 0. The receptor was derived from a human donor with alopecia areata.

The CDR3 DNA is TGTGCCTGGAGTGTACAAGGGTTCCGGTCCGGGGAGCTGTTTTTT. The encoded protein is CAWSVQGFRSGELFF. The chain recombines TRBV30 with TRBJ2-2; no reliable D call. The length of the CDR3 is 15 residues. Trimming removed 0 bases at V and 6 bases at J, with 14 bases between. Per the germline V gene, CDR1 is GTSNPN and CDR2 is SVGIG (reference sequence).